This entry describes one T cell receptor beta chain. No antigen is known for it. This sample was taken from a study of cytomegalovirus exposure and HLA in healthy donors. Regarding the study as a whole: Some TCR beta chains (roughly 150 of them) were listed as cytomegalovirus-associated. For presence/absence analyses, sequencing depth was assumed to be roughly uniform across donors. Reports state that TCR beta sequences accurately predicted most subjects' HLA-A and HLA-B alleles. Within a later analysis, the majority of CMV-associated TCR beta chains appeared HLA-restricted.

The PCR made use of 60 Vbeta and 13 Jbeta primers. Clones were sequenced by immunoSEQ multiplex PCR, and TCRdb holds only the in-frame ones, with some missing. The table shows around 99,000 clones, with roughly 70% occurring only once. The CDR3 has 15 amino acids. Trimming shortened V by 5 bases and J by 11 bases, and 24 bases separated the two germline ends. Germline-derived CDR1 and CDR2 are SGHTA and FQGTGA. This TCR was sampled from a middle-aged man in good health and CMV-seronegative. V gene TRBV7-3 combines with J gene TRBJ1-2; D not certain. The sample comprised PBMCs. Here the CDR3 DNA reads TGTGCCAGCAGCCTCCTCATCGGGGTACTTATATCTTACACCTTC. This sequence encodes CASSLLIGVLISYTF.